Each of the 27 T cell receptor beta chains below was sequenced from the same sample in a study of blood T cell repertoires in COVID-19. Only in-frame clones appear in the TCRdb table, and some are missing; sequencing was by immunoSEQ multiplex PCR. Among just over 300,000 clones listed, about 90% were seen once. Sequenced: peripheral blood. The receptors stem from a man aged 18 to 35 with active or convalescent COVID-19.

The V and J genes are TRBV4-1 and TRBJ1-3, with 7 bases identical to TRBD1. With 3 bases clipped from V and 1 base from J, the junction kept 3 bases outside the gene matches. Germline lookup yields CDR1 MGHRA and CDR2 YSYEKL. The CDR3 totals 15 residues. The chain's CDR3 is CASSQNRGSGNTIYF. In nucleotides, the CDR3 is TGCGCCAGCAGCCAGAACAGGGGATCTGGAAACACCATATATTTT.

The rearrangement uses TRBV24-1 and TRBJ1-5, with TRBD1 matching over 8 bases. The CDR3 has 15 residues. Looked up from germline, CDR1 is KGHDR and CDR2 is SFDVKD. The trim removed 7 bases at V and 4 bases at J, leaving 8 bases unmatched. CDR3 protein: CATSARTGKNQPQHF. In nucleotides, the CDR3 is TGTGCCACCAGCGCACGGACAGGGAAAAATCAGCCCCAGCATTTT.

This chain links TRBV7-2 with TRBJ2-1; 9 bases agree with TRBD1. From germline, CDR1 is SGHTA and CDR2 FQGNSA. The junction had 12 bases not matched to a gene; V was cut back by 5 bases and J by 10 bases. This CDR3 is 15 amino acids long. CDR3 sequence: CASSATGGAMKEQFF. CDR3 DNA: TGTGCCAGCAGCGCCACAGGGGGCGCCATGAAGGAGCAGTTCTTC.

V is TRBV6-2 or TRBV6-3 and J is TRBJ1-6; 8 bases are shared with TRBD1. V lost 6 bases and J lost 10; bases outside the gene matches: 8. Germline V gene data show CDR1 as MNHEY and CDR2 as SVGEGT. This CDR3 is 14 amino acids long. CDR3 bases: TGTGCCAGCAGCACGGGACAGGCCTGGTCACCCCTCCACTTT. This gives the protein CASSTGQAWSPLHF.

This clone turned up a few times. The V gene is TRBV5-6, the J gene TRBJ1-4; D possibly corresponds to TRBD1 (5 bases). CDR1 and CDR2 from the germline V gene are SGHDT and YYEEEE. V was cut by 2 bases and J by 8 bases, with 13 bases left in between. CDR3 length: 14 amino acids. CDR3 bases: TGTGCCAGCAGCTTACCGGGGGTAGACGAAAAACTGTTTTTT. The encoded protein is CASSLPGVDEKLFF.

The J gene is TRBJ2-7, the V gene TRBV7-9; no firm D call. Germline loops: CDR1 SEHNR, CDR2 FQNEAQ (reference sequence). The CDR3 sequence is 12 residues long. The ends were cut back, 5 bases at V and 0 bases at J, with 5 bases in the middle. In nucleotides, the CDR3 is TGTGCCAGCAGCCCCCGCTCCTACGAGCAGTACTTC. This gives the protein CASSPRSYEQYF.

The V call is TRBV24-1, the J call TRBJ2-7; 12 bases agree with TRBD2. Germline V gene sequence: CDR1 KGHDR, CDR2 SFDVKD. V lost 4 bases to trimming and J lost 2 bases; unmatched junction nucleotides: 2. The CDR3 has 15 amino acids. The CDR3 bases are TGTGCCACCAGTGAGGGGACTAGCGGGCCCTACGAGCAGTACTTC. Translated, it gives CATSEGTSGPYEQYF.

The chain links TRBV3-1 (or the pseudogene TRBV3-2) to TRBJ1-1; 7 positions match TRBD1. This CDR3 has 17 residues. The trim removed 0 bases at V and 6 bases at J, leaving 13 bases unmatched. CDR1 is LGHDT, CDR2 YNNKEL, per germline (reference sequence). The DNA for the CDR3 is TGTGCCAGCAGCCAAGATCGGGGGCGACAGGGAGCGGCTGAAGCTTTCTTT. This gives the protein CASSQDRGRQGAAEAFF.

The rearrangement joins TRBV12-3 or TRBV12-4 to TRBJ2-2, with D uncertain. The ends were cut back, 7 bases at V and 2 bases at J, with 5 bases in the middle. This CDR3 region has 12 residues. The CDR3 region has the DNA TGTGCCAGCACCTATAACACCGGGGAGCTGTTTTTT. This sequence encodes CASTYNTGELFF.

The rearrangement links TRBV2 to TRBJ2-1, with 10 nucleotides matching TRBD2. CDR1 SNHLY and CDR2 FYNNEI come from the germline V gene. The CDR3 covers 14 residues. The J segment lost 7 bases and the V segment lost 5 bases, leaving 5 bases of the junction unmatched. The CDR3 DNA reads TGTGCCAGCAGTCGGCTAGCGGGAGTTAATGAGCAGTTCTTC. It encodes CASSRLAGVNEQFF.

V and J are TRBV4-1 and TRBJ1-5; D not resolved. The CDR3 has 15 residues. Germline CDR1 is MGHRA and CDR2 is YSYEKL. V lost 1 base and J lost 3, with 10 bases in between. The CDR3 region has the DNA TGCGCCAGCAGCCAAGGATGGGCTACCAATCAGCCCCAGCATTTT. Protein product: CASSQGWATNQPQHF.

V is TRBV5-1 and J is TRBJ1-4; possibly TRBD1 for D (6 bases). Germline loops: CDR1 SGHRS, CDR2 YFSETQ. V was cut by 0 bases and J by 4 bases, with 10 bases left in between. This CDR3 spans 15 amino acids. The DNA of the CDR3 is TGCGCCAGCAGCTTGGCCGGACAGAGTAATGAAAAACTGTTTTTT. Its protein is CASSLAGQSNEKLFF.

The chain joins TRBV9 to TRBJ2-5, with D tentatively TRBD1 (7 bases). In germline, CDR1 is SGDLS, CDR2 YYNGEE. The germline V and J ends were trimmed by 4 bases and 3 bases, with 13 bases remaining between them. The CDR3 is 14 amino acids. CDR3 protein: CASSLTRGEETQYF. As DNA, the CDR3 is TGTGCCAGCAGCCTAACCAGGGGGGAAGAGACCCAGTACTTC.

The rearrangement links TRBV6-5 to TRBJ2-2, with a possible D match to TRBD1 (6 bases). The CDR3 runs to 16 residues. Trimming stripped 1 base from V and 0 bases from J, with 9 bases between. The germline gives CDR1 MNHEY, CDR2 SVGAGI. CDR3 in amino acids: CASSYYRASNTGELFF. CDR3 nucleotide sequence: TGTGCCAGCAGTTACTACAGGGCCTCGAACACCGGGGAGCTGTTTTTT.

This clone was seen a few times. V and J are TRBV5-5 and TRBJ1-5; D gene unclear. Trimming shortened V by 3 bases and J by 6 bases, and 13 bases separated the two germline ends. This CDR3 has 14 residues. Germline values: CDR1 SGHKS, CDR2 YYEKEE (reference sequence). The CDR3 DNA sequence: TGTGCCAGCAGCTCGGACCCGGCGGGTCAGCCCCAGCATTTT. It specifies CASSSDPAGQPQHF.

The gene calls are TRBV28 and TRBJ1-2; 12 bases map to TRBD1. The CDR3 has 19 amino acids. J lost 4 bases, V lost 2 bases, and 14 bases had no gene match. The germline CDR1 and CDR2 sequences are MDHEN and SYDVKM. The CDR3 region is CASSLTPGTGGVTGYGYTF. For the CDR3, the DNA is TGTGCCAGCAGTTTAACCCCTGGGACAGGGGGCGTCACTGGCTATGGCTACACCTTC.

This chain joins TRBV12-3 or TRBV12-4 and TRBJ1-2, with D perhaps TRBD1 (5 bases). V gave up 5 bases and J gave up 5 bases, with 12 bases separating them. The CDR3 is made up of 13 amino acids. The CDR3 here is CASSRTLTYGYTF. The CDR3 DNA is TGTGCCAGCAGTCGGACACTTACTTATGGCTACACCTTC.

The chain has TRBV7-2 and TRBJ2-7; maybe TRBD1 (5 bases). Trimming left V 5 bases short and J 5 bases short, with 13 bases between. The CDR3 has 13 amino acids. Germline lookup yields CDR1 SGHTA and CDR2 FQGNSA. The DNA for the CDR3 is TGTGCCAGCAGCACCCAGGGTGTCCACGAGCAGTACTTC. Amino acids: CASSTQGVHEQYF.

The rearrangement joins TRBV5-6 to TRBJ1-5, with a weak D call TRBD1 (5 bases). Germline CDR1 is SGHDT and CDR2 is YYEEEE. This CDR3 has 18 amino acids. Trimming stripped 4 bases from V and 1 base from J, with 21 bases between. The CDR3 nucleotides are TGTGCCAGCAGCCATTCCGGGACTGGGTTTTGGAGCAATCAGCCCCAGCATTTT. Its translation: CASSHSGTGFWSNQPQHF.

The V call is TRBV29-1, the J call TRBJ2-7; perhaps TRBD2 as D (5 bases). Trimming left V 7 bases short and J 6 bases short, with 19 bases between. CDR3 length: 13 residues. The V gene's germline CDR1 is SQVTM and CDR2 ANQGSEA. The DNA of the CDR3 is TGCAGCGCCGGAGGATTTGAGGCTGGCGAGCAGTACTTC. It translates to CSAGGFEAGEQYF.

The V gene is TRBV20-1, the J gene TRBJ1-5; 8 bases fit TRBD1. Trimming at V came to 4 bases and at J to 4 bases, leaving 6 bases not matched to a gene. CDR1 and CDR2 (germline): DFQATT, SNEGSKA (reference sequence). This CDR3 has 14 residues. DNA for the CDR3: TGCAGTGCTAATGACAGGGGCACGAATCAGCCCCAGCATTTT. It is translated as CSANDRGTNQPQHF.

The V call is TRBV6-6, the J call TRBJ2-3, with 7 bases identical to TRBD1. The CDR3 has 13 amino acids. Germline V gene lookup returns CDR1 MNHNY and CDR2 SVGAGI (reference sequence). Trimming at V came to 10 bases and at J to 0 bases, leaving 4 bases not matched to a gene. CDR3 in amino acids: CATTGQSTDTQYF. The CDR3 DNA reads as TGTGCCACGACGGGACAGAGCACAGATACGCAGTATTTT.

This chain links TRBV28 with TRBJ1-2, with 9 bases fitting TRBD1. J gave up 5 bases and V 3 bases, and 13 bases lay outside the gene matches. Germline V gene sequence: CDR1 MDHEN, CDR2 SYDVKM. CDR3 length: 17 amino acids. The CDR3 DNA reads TGTGCCAGCAGTTTTTTGAGCGGGACAGGGTTGGTATATGGCTACACCTTC. It translates to CASSFLSGTGLVYGYTF.

This sequence joins TRBV29-1 and TRBJ1-3, with 10 bases that match TRBD1. The CDR3 totals 11 residues. Germline V gives CDR1 SQVTM, CDR2 ANQGSEA. The J segment lost 8 bases and the V segment lost 6 bases, leaving 1 base of the junction unmatched. CDR3 sequence reads: CSVGQGDTIYF. CDR3 bases: TGCAGCGTAGGACAGGGGGACACCATATATTTT.

The chain is built from TRBV27 and TRBJ2-7, with D possibly TRBD2 on 6 matching bases. The germline CDR1 and CDR2 sequences are MNHEY and SMNVEV (reference sequence). The V gene lost 5 bases and the J gene lost 6 bases, with 11 bases spanning the gap. The length of the CDR3 is 12 residues. The CDR3 reads CASSPPGGEQYF. The CDR3 DNA is TGTGCCAGCAGTCCCCCCGGGGGCGAGCAGTACTTC.

This clone was seen a few times. The chain has TRBV5-4 and TRBJ1-4; D might be TRBD1 (6 bases). The CDR3 is 14 residues long. The V end lost 2 bases, the J end lost 7 bases, and 12 bases lay between the germline ends. CDR1 is SGHNT, CDR2 YYREEE, per germline (reference sequence). The DNA of the CDR3 is TGTGCCAGCAGCTTAAGAGGGACATCTGAAAAACTGTTTTTT. It translates to CASSLRGTSEKLFF.

V usage is TRBV6-5 and J usage is TRBJ1-3; 8 bases are shared with TRBD1. Trimming removed 8 bases from V and 2 bases from J; junction bases left unmatched: 5. CDR1 MNHEY and CDR2 SVGAGI come from the germline V gene. The CDR3 covers 14 residues. The CDR3 DNA reads TGTGCCAGCGGACAGGGTACCGCTGGAAACACCATATATTTT. This sequence encodes CASGQGTAGNTIYF.